The 27 T cell receptor beta chains reported below all come from one sample, sequenced in a study of cytomegalovirus exposure and HLA in healthy donors. PCR primers comprised 60 Vbeta and 13 Jbeta primers. The method was immunoSEQ multiplex PCR; TCRdb's version includes in-frame clones alone and lacks a portion of them. The sample contains around 83,000 clones, about 77% of which appear only once. The material sequenced was PBMCs. The receptors here all came from a male donor in good health and CMV-seropositive.

The chain links TRBV15 to TRBJ2-1; 14 nucleotides line up with TRBD2. CDR3 size: 17 residues. The V segment lost 1 base and the J segment 8 bases; nucleotides outside the gene matches: 7. CDR1 LNHNV and CDR2 YYDKDF come from the germline V gene (reference sequence). The DNA of the CDR3 is TGTGCCACCAGCAGAGGACTAGCGGGGGGGCTCGAGGATGAGCAGTTCTTC. It is translated as CATSRGLAGGLEDEQFF.

The chain joins TRBV27 to TRBJ1-2, with a tentative D call TRBD1 (5 bases). CDR1 and CDR2 from the germline V gene are MNHEY and SMNVEV (reference sequence). V was shortened by 3 bases and J by 6 bases, with 11 bases between the two germline ends. The CDR3 spans 13 residues. The CDR3 loop is CASSLDVRDGYTF. The DNA of the CDR3 is TGTGCCAGCAGTTTGGACGTCAGGGATGGCTACACCTTC.

J is TRBJ2-7 and V is TRBV5-1; 12 bases align to TRBD1. Germline CDR1 reads SGHRS; CDR2 reads YFSETQ. V dropped 4 bases and J dropped 3; count of bases not matched to a gene: 5. The CDR3 length is 15 residues. CDR3 sequence reads: CASSSRDRGLYEQYF. The DNA for the CDR3 is TGCGCCAGCAGCAGTCGGGACAGGGGGCTCTACGAGCAGTACTTC.

This clone was recorded a few times. V and J are TRBV2 and TRBJ2-7; D possibly corresponds to TRBD2 (5 bases). Germline V lookup: CDR1 SNHLY, CDR2 FYNNEI. Trimming cost V 3 bases and J 12 bases, with 12 bases left between them. The CDR3 runs 11 residues. The CDR3, as DNA: TGTGCCAGCAGTGATACCGGGGATCGGTACTTC. The encoded protein is CASSDTGDRYF.

The V and J genes are TRBV9 and TRBJ1-1; TRBD1 might be the D (5 bases). Germline loops: CDR1 SGDLS, CDR2 YYNGEE. Trimming took 0 bases from V and 1 from J, leaving 10 bases between them. This CDR3 spans 15 amino acids. The CDR3 DNA sequence: TGTGCCAGCAGCGTAGTGGGAGGGACGAACACTGAAGCTTTCTTT. Protein: CASSVVGGTNTEAFF. Drawing the rest from reference TRBV9 and TRBJ1-1, the complete variable domain is DSGVTQTPKHLITATGQRVTLRCSPRSGDLSVYWYQQSLDQGLQFLIQYYNGEERAKGNILERFSAQQFPDLHSELNLSSLELGDSALYFCASSVVGGTNTEAFFGQGTRLTVV.

This clone has just a few counts. This chain uses TRBV29-1 with TRBJ2-7; 7 nucleotides match TRBD1. Germline lookup yields CDR1 SQVTM and CDR2 ANQGSEA. V trimming: 2 bases; J trimming: 0 bases; junction bases outside the gene matches: 7. This CDR3 has 15 residues. The CDR3 protein is CSVEKKWDSSYEQYF. For the CDR3, the DNA is TGCAGCGTTGAAAAGAAATGGGACAGCTCCTACGAGCAGTACTTC.

V is TRBV30 and J is TRBJ1-6; no reliable D call. The CDR3 consists of 11 residues. Germline values: CDR1 GTSNPN, CDR2 SVGIG (reference sequence). V was shortened by 8 bases and J by 8 bases, with 10 bases between the two germline ends. As DNA, the CDR3 is TGTGCCGGTAGCAAGGATTCACCCCTCCACTTT. Its translation is CAGSKDSPLHF.

Note on this clone: Other nucleotide sequences from this sample produce the same CDR3. The chain recombines TRBV7-9 with TRBJ1-4; 7 nucleotides align to TRBD1. The CDR3 length is 15 residues. Germline V gives CDR1 SEHNR, CDR2 FQNEAQ (reference sequence). The V and J ends lost 1 base and 5 bases, in that order; junction bases with no gene match: 4. The CDR3 region is CASSLGQGANEKLFF. For the CDR3, the DNA is TGTGCCAGCAGCTTAGGACAGGGAGCGAATGAAAAACTGTTTTTT.

The sample holds one count of this clone. The CDR3 sequence is CASQQVNSNQPQHF. The CDR3 coding sequence is TGTGCCAGCCAACAAGTCAATTCCAATCAGCCCCAGCATTTT. V gene TRBV7-2 combines with J gene TRBJ1-5; no definite D call. CDR3 size: 14 residues. Deletions cut 8 bases from V and 3 bases from J, with 14 bases between. Per the germline V gene, CDR1 is SGHTA and CDR2 is FQGNSA.

This chain connects TRBV7-2 to TRBJ2-1; a weak D match, TRBD2 (6 bases). This CDR3 has 13 amino acids. Trimming pared 6 bases from V and 7 bases from J, leaving 13 bases between. Germline V gene lookup returns CDR1 SGHTA and CDR2 FQGNSA. The CDR3 nucleotides read TGTGCCAGCAGACGGGGACTGTCTAATGAGCAGTTCTTC. This codes for CASRRGLSNEQFF.

The gene calls are TRBV7-2 and TRBJ2-3; no reliable D call. The V end lost 6 bases, the J end lost 0 bases, and 4 bases lay between the germline ends. The CDR3 consists of 12 residues. Germline V gives CDR1 SGHTA, CDR2 FQGNSA. CDR3 protein: CASRYSTDTQYF. The CDR3 region has the DNA TGTGCCAGCAGGTATAGCACAGATACGCAGTATTTT.

The chain is built from TRBV2 and TRBJ1-6, with a tentative D call TRBD1 (6 bases). The CDR3 has 14 amino acids. CDR1 is SNHLY, CDR2 FYNNEI, per germline. With 7 bases removed from V and 12 bases from J, the gap between germline ends came to 19 bases. CDR3 DNA: TGTGCCAGCAAGAGGACAGACCCAATCGGACCCCTCCACTTT. Amino acid sequence: CASKRTDPIGPLHF.

Comments on this clone: The sample carries other DNA sequences with the same CDR3. The chain uses TRBV27 and TRBJ1-2; D is unclear. The CDR3 spans 13 residues. Deletions cut 3 bases from V and 2 bases from J, with 7 bases between. Germline V CDR1 and CDR2: MNHEY, SMNVEV (reference sequence). This CDR3 reads CASSFPGNYGYTF. For the CDR3, the DNA is TGTGCCAGCAGTTTTCCGGGGAACTATGGCTACACCTTC.

This chain joins TRBV28 and TRBJ2-7, with a possible D match to TRBD2 (7 bases). The germline gives CDR1 MDHEN, CDR2 SYDVKM. This CDR3 has 15 residues. Between the trimmed V and J ends, which lost 3 bases and 6 bases, there was a span of 18 bases. The CDR3 protein is CASSLGGASPGEQYF. DNA of the CDR3: TGTGCCAGCAGTTTGGGGGGGGCAAGCCCGGGCGAGCAGTACTTC.

This clone was detected only once. The chain combines TRBV18 with TRBJ1-2, with D possibly being TRBD1 (5 bases). Per the germline V gene, CDR1 is KGHSH and CDR2 is LQKENI. V shed 7 bases and J shed 7 bases, with 13 bases lying between them. This CDR3 spans 12 amino acids. The chain's CDR3 is CASLAGDGGYTF. For the CDR3, the DNA is TGTGCCAGCTTAGCGGGGGACGGTGGCTACACCTTC.

This chain connects TRBV5-1 to TRBJ2-2; no firm D call. V lost 0 bases and J lost 3, with 6 bases in between. The length of the CDR3 is 14 residues. The V gene's germline CDR1 is SGHRS and CDR2 YFSETQ. This CDR3 reads CASSLVSYTGELFF. As DNA, the CDR3 is TGCGCCAGCAGCTTGGTATCTTACACCGGGGAGCTGTTTTTT.

The chain links TRBV10-3 to TRBJ1-1, with a tentative D call TRBD1 (5 bases). Germline V gene data show CDR1 as ENHRY and CDR2 as SYGVKD. CDR3 length equals 15 residues. V was trimmed by 3 bases and J by 3 bases, leaving 14 bases between them. CDR3 in DNA: TGTGCCATCAGTGATCCAGGGATGTCGGACACTGAAGCTTTCTTT. Translating it yields CAISDPGMSDTEAFF.

J is TRBJ2-7 and V is TRBV7-2; 7 nucleotides match TRBD2. Trimming removed 1 base from V and 3 bases from J; junction bases left unmatched: 3. Germline V gene data show CDR1 as SGHTA and CDR2 as FQGNSA. The CDR3 spans 14 residues. Here the CDR3 reads CASSLVWEGYEQYF. CDR3 coding DNA: TGTGCCAGCAGCTTAGTATGGGAGGGCTACGAGCAGTACTTC.

The rearrangement uses TRBV28 and TRBJ2-1, with 14 bases that match TRBD2. J was trimmed by 6 bases and V by 6 bases; bases with no gene match: 10. The CDR3 extends over 17 amino acids. Germline V lookup: CDR1 MDHEN, CDR2 SYDVKM. CDR3 in amino acids: CASSFGLAGGLSNEQFF. As DNA, the CDR3 is TGTGCCAGCAGCTTTGGACTAGCGGGAGGACTTAGCAATGAGCAGTTCTTC.

The J gene is TRBJ1-3, the V gene TRBV6-6; a possible D gene is TRBD1 (6 bases). V dropped 7 bases and J dropped 4 bases, with 17 bases sitting between them. Germline CDR1 and CDR2: MNHNY and SVGAGI (reference sequence). There are 15 residues in the CDR3. The CDR3 DNA follows: TGTGCCAGCACCGCCCATACAGGGACGGGAAACACCATATATTTT. This translates into CASTAHTGTGNTIYF.

The chain links TRBV6-5 to TRBJ2-1; TRBD2 aligns across 8 bases. The CDR3 is 15 residues long. Germline V gene sequence: CDR1 MNHEY, CDR2 SVGAGI. V dropped 3 bases and J dropped 3; count of bases not matched to a gene: 4. CDR3 in amino acids: CASSYRLANYNEQFF. In DNA form, the CDR3 reads TGTGCCAGCAGTTATCGACTAGCGAACTACAATGAGCAGTTCTTC.

This clone was seen a single time. The chain combines TRBV5-6 with TRBJ2-7, with D unresolved. The germline V and J ends were trimmed by 2 bases and 3 bases, with 9 bases remaining between them. The germline CDR1 and CDR2 sequences are SGHDT and YYEEEE. The CDR3 spans 13 residues. CDR3 amino acids: CASSFFTDYEQYF. Written as DNA, the CDR3 is TGTGCCAGCAGCTTTTTTACAGACTACGAGCAGTACTTC.

The chain has TRBV19 and TRBJ2-5; D unresolved. The CDR3 covers 14 residues. Looked up from germline, CDR1 is LNHDA and CDR2 is SQIVND (reference sequence). The germline V and J ends were trimmed by 5 bases and 1 base, with 11 bases remaining between them. The DNA of the CDR3 is TGTGCCAGTAGTGCACAGCTCCTCCAAGAGACCCAGTACTTC. Residues: CASSAQLLQETQYF.

This clone was recorded only once. The chain employs TRBV7-9 and TRBJ2-5, with D uncertain. Germline V gene lookup returns CDR1 SEHNR and CDR2 FQNEAQ (reference sequence). The ends were cut back, 3 bases at V and 4 bases at J, with 9 bases in the middle. The CDR3 spans 13 residues. The CDR3, as DNA: TGTGCCAGCAGCTTCGGCCAGCGAGAGACCCAGTACTTC. Its translation is CASSFGQRETQYF.

The CDR3 here is CASSLAPLEIEGNTIYF. The CDR3 coding sequence is TGTGCCAGCAGCTTAGCACCCCTCGAGATTGAAGGAAACACCATATATTTT. The J gene is TRBJ1-3, the V gene TRBV7-8; D is unclear. This CDR3 has 17 amino acids. Looked up from germline, CDR1 is SGHVS and CDR2 is FQNEAQ. Trimming removed 0 bases from V and 4 bases from J, with 16 bases in between.

The chain uses TRBV27 and TRBJ1-3; D is possibly TRBD1 (6 bases). CDR3 size: 15 residues. The germline gives CDR1 MNHEY, CDR2 SMNVEV (reference sequence). With 4 bases removed from V and 9 bases from J, the gap between germline ends came to 19 bases. The CDR3 spells CASSSTGQNDLTIYF. Here the CDR3 DNA reads TGTGCCAGCAGTTCGACCGGACAGAACGACCTCACCATATATTTT.

The rearrangement links TRBV5-4 to TRBJ2-2; the match to TRBD1 covers 8 bases. CDR1 SGHNT and CDR2 YYREEE come from the germline V gene (reference sequence). The CDR3 runs 15 residues. With V trimmed by 0 bases and J by 6 bases, 4 bases remained unmatched. CDR3 DNA sequence: TGTGCCAGCAGCTTGGGACAGGGGAAAGCCGGGGAGCTGTTTTTT. The encoded protein is CASSLGQGKAGELFF.